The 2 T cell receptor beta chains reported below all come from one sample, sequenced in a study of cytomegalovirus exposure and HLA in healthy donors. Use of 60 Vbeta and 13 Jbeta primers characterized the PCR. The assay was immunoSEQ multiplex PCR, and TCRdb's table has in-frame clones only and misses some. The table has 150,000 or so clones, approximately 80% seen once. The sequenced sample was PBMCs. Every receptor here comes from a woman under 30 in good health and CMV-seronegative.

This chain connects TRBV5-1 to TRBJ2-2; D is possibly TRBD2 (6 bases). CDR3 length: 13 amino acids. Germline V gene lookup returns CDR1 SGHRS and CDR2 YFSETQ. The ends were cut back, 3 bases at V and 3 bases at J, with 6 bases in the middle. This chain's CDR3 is CASSWDYTGELFF. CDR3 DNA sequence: TGCGCCAGCAGCTGGGACTACACCGGGGAGCTGTTTTTT.

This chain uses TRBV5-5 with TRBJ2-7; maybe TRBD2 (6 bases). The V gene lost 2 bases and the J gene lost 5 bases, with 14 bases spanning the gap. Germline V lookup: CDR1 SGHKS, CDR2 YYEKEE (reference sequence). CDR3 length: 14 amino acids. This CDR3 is CASSFPRRGHEQYF. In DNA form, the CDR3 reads TGTGCCAGCAGCTTCCCCCGGCGGGGCCACGAGCAGTACTTC.